Each of the 15 T cell receptor beta chains below was sequenced from the same sample in a study of T cell responses to AZD1222 COVID-19 vaccine. Libraries were prepared by immunoSEQ multiplex PCR; TCRdb keeps only in-frame clonotypes and omits some of them. The sample consists of more than 150,000 clones, 92% of them appearing once. This specimen consisted of peripheral blood, obtained on day 0 of AZD1222 vaccination. Every receptor here comes from an adult in good health.

The chain employs TRBV5-5 and TRBJ2-7; no clear D. This CDR3 spans 17 amino acids. CDR1 SGHKS and CDR2 YYEKEE come from the germline V gene (reference sequence). Trimming removed 4 bases at V and 4 bases at J, with 24 bases between. The DNA of the CDR3 is TGTGCCAGCAGCCCCCGATCTCTCGCTTCCACTATATACGAGCAGTACTTC. It specifies CASSPRSLASTIYEQYF.

The gene calls are TRBV18 and TRBJ2-7, with no clear D. Trimming removed 2 bases from V and 2 bases from J, with 13 bases in between. The germline CDR1 and CDR2 sequences are KGHSH and LQKENI. The CDR3 loop spans 15 amino acids. CDR3 sequence reads: CASSPRALTTYEQYF. The CDR3 DNA reads as TGTGCCAGCTCACCAAGGGCCTTAACTACCTACGAGCAGTACTTC.

The V gene is TRBV7-9, the J gene TRBJ1-2; D not resolved. With 2 bases removed from V and 4 bases from J, the gap between germline ends came to 11 bases. The CDR3 length is 14 residues. Germline values: CDR1 SEHNR, CDR2 FQNEAQ (reference sequence). CDR3 in DNA: TGTGCCAGCAGCTTACCCCGGGCAGTCTATGGCTACACCTTC. Its protein is CASSLPRAVYGYTF.

The rearrangement uses TRBV7-6 and TRBJ2-3, with D unclear. CDR1 SGHVS and CDR2 FNYEAQ come from the germline V gene. CDR3 length: 15 residues. V was trimmed by 1 base and J by 0 bases, leaving 8 bases between them. The CDR3 DNA follows: TGTGCCAGCAGCTTAGGGTTCCTTAGCACAGATACGCAGTATTTT. Translated: CASSLGFLSTDTQYF.

This clone occurred a few times. The chain employs TRBV20-1 and TRBJ1-1; D may be TRBD1 (5 bases). There are 15 residues in the CDR3. Germline V gene sequence: CDR1 DFQATT, CDR2 SNEGSKA (reference sequence). The V end was cut by 3 bases, the J end by 0 bases, with 14 bases between. The CDR3 DNA reads as TGCAGTGCTAGTTTCCCGGGACTACTGAACACTGAAGCTTTCTTT. This translates into CSASFPGLLNTEAFF.

There are a few counts of this clone. This chain joins TRBV6-1 and TRBJ1-1; 7 bases align to TRBD1. Germline V CDR1 and CDR2: MNHNS, SASEGT. The CDR3 is 17 amino acids. V gave up 3 bases and J gave up 3 bases; unmatched junction bases: 13. CDR3 coding DNA: TGTGCCAGCAGTGAGGACCCCGGGGCAGGGGGTTACACTGAAGCTTTCTTT. Encoded protein: CASSEDPGAGGYTEAFF.

The chain has TRBV24-1 and TRBJ2-1; the match to TRBD2 covers 8 bases. This CDR3 contains 16 residues. CDR1 is KGHDR, CDR2 SFDVKD, per germline. The J segment lost 6 bases and the V segment lost 5 bases, leaving 11 bases of the junction unmatched. DNA of the CDR3: TGTGCCACCAGTGGACCCGACGCGGGAGGTCGCAATGAGCAGTTCTTC. It is translated as CATSGPDAGGRNEQFF.

J is TRBJ2-7 and V is TRBV4-1; D call uncertain. From germline, CDR1 is MGHRA and CDR2 YSYEKL. The CDR3 contains 14 residues. V lost 1 base and J lost 1, with 8 bases in between. The CDR3 loop is CASSQGDGSYEQYF. The CDR3, as DNA: TGCGCCAGCAGCCAAGGAGACGGGTCCTACGAGCAGTACTTC.

The chain has TRBV7-9 and TRBJ1-2; 9 bases line up with TRBD1. This CDR3 has 17 residues. From germline, CDR1 is SEHNR and CDR2 FQNEAQ (reference sequence). V shed 7 bases and J 6 bases; nucleotides not matched to a gene: 18. This CDR3 is CASTPIQTGGGGDGYTF. CDR3 nucleotides: TGTGCCAGCACCCCTATCCAGACAGGGGGTGGTGGCGATGGCTACACCTTC.

This chain links TRBV7-9 with TRBJ1-2, with 11 bases identical to TRBD1. V was clipped by 2 bases and J by 3 bases; unmatched bases: 8. CDR3 length: 17 residues. Germline loops: CDR1 SEHNR, CDR2 FQNEAQ (reference sequence). Written as DNA, the CDR3 is TGTGCCAGCAGCTTACATATGGACAGGGGGCAGGACTATGGCTACACCTTC. It encodes CASSLHMDRGQDYGYTF. Drawing the rest from reference TRBV7-9 and TRBJ1-2, the complete variable domain is DTGVSQNPRHKITKRGQNVTFRCDPISEHNRLYWYRQTLGQGPEFLTYFQNEAQLEKSRLLSDRFSAERPKGSFSTLEIQRTEQGDSAMYLCASSLHMDRGQDYGYTFGSGTRLTVV.

The chain combines TRBV19 with TRBJ2-2, with 9 nucleotides matching TRBD1. The CDR3 loop spans 15 amino acids. V was clipped by 3 bases and J by 9 bases; unmatched bases: 8. CDR1 and CDR2 (germline): LNHDA, SQIVND (reference sequence). CDR3 protein: CASSIPYRGLRELFF. As DNA, the CDR3 is TGTGCCAGTAGTATCCCGTACAGGGGGCTTAGGGAGCTGTTTTTT. The full variable domain, in which reference TRBV19 and TRBJ2-2 provide the parts outside the CDR3, is DGGITQSPKYLFRKEGQNVTLSCEQNLNHDAMYWYRQDPGQGLRLIYYSQIVNDFQKGDIAEGYSVSREKKESFPLTVTSAQKNPTAFYLCASSIPYRGLRELFFGEGSRLTVL.

For this clone: Other nucleotide sequences from this sample produce the same CDR3. In DNA, the CDR3 is TGTGCCACCAGCAGAGGAGGAGGTCAGCCCCAGCATTTT. Translating it yields CATSRGGGQPQHF. The chain employs TRBV15 and TRBJ1-5; D gene unclear. This CDR3 is 13 amino acids long. Trimming removed 1 base at V and 6 bases at J, with 7 bases between. Germline V CDR1 and CDR2: LNHNV, YYDKDF (reference sequence).

The rearrangement joins TRBV12-3 or TRBV12-4 to TRBJ1-1; D ambiguous. Trimming took 7 bases from V and 0 from J, leaving 6 bases between them. CDR3 length: 12 residues. The CDR3 DNA reads TGTGCCAGCAAAGAGGTGAACACTGAAGCTTTCTTT. Translating it yields CASKEVNTEAFF.

Comments on this clone: An end of the junction does not agree with germline; a read error may underlie this. The V call is TRBV15, the J call TRBJ1-2, with D uncertain. The CDR3 has 17 amino acids. Germline V CDR1 and CDR2: LNHNV, YYDKDF (reference sequence). The CDR3 loop is CATSRDGRSALDYGYTF. CDR3 sequence (DNA): TGTGCCACCAGCAGAGATGGGCGGTCTGCCCTCGACTACGGCTACACCTTC.

CDR3 sequence reads: CASSLRGMSGGELFF. CDR3 sequence (DNA): TGTGCCAGCAGCTTACGAGGGATGTCGGGCGGGGAGCTGTTTTTT. The chain employs TRBV5-8 and TRBJ2-2; TRBD2 is a possible D gene (5 bases). V gave up 2 bases and J gave up 7 bases, with 15 bases separating them. Per germline, CDR1 SGHTS and CDR2 YDEGEE. The CDR3 is 15 amino acids.